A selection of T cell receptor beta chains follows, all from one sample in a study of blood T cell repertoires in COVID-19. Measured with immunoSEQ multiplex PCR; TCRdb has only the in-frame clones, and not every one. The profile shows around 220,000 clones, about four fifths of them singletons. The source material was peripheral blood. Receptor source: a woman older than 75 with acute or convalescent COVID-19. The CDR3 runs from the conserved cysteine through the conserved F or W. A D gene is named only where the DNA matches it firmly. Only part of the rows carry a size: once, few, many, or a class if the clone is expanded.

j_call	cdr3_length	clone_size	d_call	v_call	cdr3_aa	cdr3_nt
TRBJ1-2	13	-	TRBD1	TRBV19	CASSPRDRAGYTF	TGTGCCAGTAGTCCCCGGGACAGGGCTGGCTACACCTTC
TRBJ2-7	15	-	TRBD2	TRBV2	CATSKEAGALGEQYF	TGTGCCACCTCAAAGGAAGCGGGGGCCCTAGGGGAGCAGTACTTC
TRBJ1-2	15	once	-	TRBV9	CASSVARGTNYGYTF	TGTGCCAGCAGCGTAGCAAGGGGCACTAACTATGGCTACACCTTC
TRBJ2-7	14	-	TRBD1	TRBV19	CASSIDRGPYEQYF	TGTGCCAGTAGTATTGATAGGGGGCCGTACGAGCAGTACTTC
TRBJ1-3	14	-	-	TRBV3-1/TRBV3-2	CASSQTAVGNTIYF	TGTGCCAGCAGCCAAACAGCAGTAGGAAACACCATATATTTT
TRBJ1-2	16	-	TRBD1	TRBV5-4	CASSPKGTGIIYGYTF	TGTGCCAGCAGCCCTAAGGGGACAGGGATAATCTATGGCTACACCTTC
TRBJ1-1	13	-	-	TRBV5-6	CASSLPRNTEAFF	TGTGCCAGCAGCTTACCTAGGAACACTGAAGCTTTCTTT
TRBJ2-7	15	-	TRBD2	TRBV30	CAWSVWLAGADEQYF	TGTGCCTGGAGTGTATGGCTAGCGGGAGCAGACGAGCAGTACTTC
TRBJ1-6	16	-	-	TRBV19	CASSIVGGRDNSPLHF	TGTGCCAGTAGTATAGTGGGGGGAAGGGATAATTCACCCCTCCACTTT
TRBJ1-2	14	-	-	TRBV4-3	CASSHTGTNYGYTF	TGCGCCAGCAGCCATACAGGGACTAACTATGGCTACACCTTC
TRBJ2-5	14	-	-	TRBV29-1	CSVLFPPGQETQYF	TGCAGCGTGTTATTTCCACCGGGACAAGAGACCCAGTACTTC
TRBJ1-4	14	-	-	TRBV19	CASSQGQINEKLFF	TGTGCCAGTAGCCAGGGCCAGATAAATGAAAAACTGTTTTTT
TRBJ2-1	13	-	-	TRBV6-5	CASRRQDYNEQFF	TGTGCCAGCAGGCGGCAAGACTACAATGAGCAGTTCTTC
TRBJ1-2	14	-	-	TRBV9	CASSGGGPGNGYTF	TGTGCCAGCAGCGGCGGGGGGCCAGGGAATGGCTACACCTTC
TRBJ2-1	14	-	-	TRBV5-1	CASRDSTVDNEQFF	TGCGCCAGCAGGGACTCTACCGTCGACAATGAGCAGTTCTTC
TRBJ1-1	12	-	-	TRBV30	CAWKSGFPEAFF	TGTGCCTGGAAGTCAGGGTTCCCTGAAGCTTTCTTT
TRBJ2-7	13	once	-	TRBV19	CASSTARFSEQYF	TGTGCCAGTAGTACGGCCAGGTTCTCCGAGCAGTACTTC
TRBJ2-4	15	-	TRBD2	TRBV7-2	CASSPTSGLENIQYF	TGTGCCAGCAGCCCGACTAGCGGGCTCGAAAACATTCAGTACTTC
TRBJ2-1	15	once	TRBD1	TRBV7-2	CASSSGQGGRYEQFF	TGTGCCAGCAGCTCGGGACAGGGAGGGCGATATGAGCAGTTCTTC
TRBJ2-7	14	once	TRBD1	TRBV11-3	CASSSGTELYEQYF	TGTGCCAGCAGCTCCGGGACAGAACTCTACGAGCAGTACTTC
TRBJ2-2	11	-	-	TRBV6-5	CASRSTGELFF	TGTGCCAGCAGATCTACCGGGGAGCTGTTTTTT
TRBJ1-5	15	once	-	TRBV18	CASSAAIVSNQPQHF	TGTGCCAGCTCGGCGGCCATAGTTAGCAATCAGCCCCAGCATTTT
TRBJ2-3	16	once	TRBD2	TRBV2	CASRVAGGSGTDTQYF	TGTGCCAGCAGGGTAGCGGGAGGGTCGGGCACAGATACGCAGTATTTT
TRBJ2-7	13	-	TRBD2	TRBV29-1	CSVGGGTSYEQYF	TGCAGCGTTGGCGGGGGGACTAGCTACGAGCAGTACTTC
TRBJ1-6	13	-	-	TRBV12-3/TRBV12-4	CASTPGAESPLHF	TGTGCCAGCACCCCAGGTGCAGAATCACCCCTCCACTTT
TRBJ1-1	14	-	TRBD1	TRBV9	CASSAGQGDTEAFF	TGTGCCAGCAGCGCCGGACAGGGGGACACTGAAGCTTTCTTT
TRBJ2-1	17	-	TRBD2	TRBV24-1	CATSDNGGGYSYNEQFF	TGTGCCACCAGTGATAATGGCGGGGGGTACTCCTACAATGAGCAGTTCTTC
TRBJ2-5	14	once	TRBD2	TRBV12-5	CASGPGTSQETQYF	TGTGCTAGTGGTCCGGGGACTAGCCAAGAGACCCAGTACTTC
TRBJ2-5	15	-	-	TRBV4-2	CASSQDQGRQETQYF	TGTGCCAGCAGCCAAGATCAGGGGCGCCAAGAGACCCAGTACTTC
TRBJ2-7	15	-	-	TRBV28	CASRAFWRSSYEQYF	TGTGCCAGCAGGGCTTTCTGGCGGTCATCCTACGAGCAGTACTTC